This TCR beta chain was found in a study of T-cell memory formation after mild COVID-19. Points from the study as a whole: CD4/CD8 balance characterized clones contracting day 15 to 85, and CD4+ skew characterized later expanders. Some clones that responded turned up in pre-infection memory, which suggests that cross-reactive memory joined in.

TCRdb processed the 5' RACE reads anew with MiXCR; each CDR3 protein has one entry. Of around 250,000 distinct CDR3 sequences in the sample, 7.5% to 10% were seen once. The CDR3 extends over 15 amino acids. CDR1 LGHNA and CDR2 YNFKEQ come from the germline V gene. V lost 1 base, J lost 2 bases, and 2 bases stayed unmatched. This clonotype has more than one count but fewer than ten. Its target is not known. The specimen was PBMCs or a T cell subset sorted from them (not recorded which). The receptor's source is a young man who had mild COVID-19 (a few samples of this study predate the infection). Cell type and time point are not known. The chain couples TRBV4-2 to TRBJ2-3; 8 bases are a match to TRBD1. The CDR3 reads CASSQGTGITDTQYF. The CDR3 coding sequence is TGTGCCAGCAGCCAAGGGACAGGGATCACAGATACGCAGTATTTT.